These T cell receptor beta chains were read from a single sample in a study of T cells expressing NK-cell markers. TCRdb re-called the 5' RACE reads and gives one entry per CDR3 protein, without DNA. Found here are fewer than 300,000 distinct CDR3 sequences; the top ten clones hold 4% to 5%. What was sequenced was blood T cells: a sorted CD56 or NKG2C T cell subset, CD4+ or CD8+ T cells, or bulk PBMC T cells (not recorded which). These receptors were obtained from a woman between 18 and 70 years old in good health. CDR3s include the opening cysteine and the closing phenylalanine or tryptophan.

j_call	v_call	cdr3_aa
TRBJ2-5	TRBV7-9	CASSLVSGSKTQYF
TRBJ1-4	TRBV6-1	CASSEAWATNEKLFF
TRBJ1-1	TRBV6-1	CASSQGPPANTEAFF
TRBJ1-3	TRBV9	CASSSPRRGSSSGNTIYF
TRBJ2-5	TRBV6-1	CASSSAEETQYF
TRBJ2-1	TRBV27	CASSPSSLFFGGRMNEQFF
TRBJ1-3	TRBV29-1	CSAVSGNTIYF
TRBJ1-2	TRBV12-3/TRBV12-4	CASSLLGYGYTF
TRBJ2-1	TRBV25-1	CASSEAGAGGTYNEQFF
TRBJ2-3	TRBV27	CASTARDRSTDTQYF
TRBJ2-1	TRBV5-1	CASSRDTSSYNEQFF
TRBJ1-2	TRBV11-2	CASSLIQGHVNYGYTF
TRBJ1-2	TRBV7-3	CASSFGGSNYGYTF
TRBJ1-1	TRBV6-1	CASSPSGGTEAFF
TRBJ2-7	TRBV5-1	CASGNSGRAPYEQYF
TRBJ2-6	TRBV18	CASSLRTGSSGANVLTF
TRBJ1-1	TRBV6-1	CASSATGGDTEAFF
TRBJ2-1	TRBV7-2	CASSGGPSSTYNEQFF
TRBJ1-6	TRBV12-3/TRBV12-4	CASSQGGGYNSPLHF
TRBJ1-1	TRBV7-9	CASSQGTAGLLSEAFF
TRBJ2-1	TRBV7-2	CASSRTLAGSYNEQFF
TRBJ1-5	TRBV7-8	CASSLATGVNQPQHF